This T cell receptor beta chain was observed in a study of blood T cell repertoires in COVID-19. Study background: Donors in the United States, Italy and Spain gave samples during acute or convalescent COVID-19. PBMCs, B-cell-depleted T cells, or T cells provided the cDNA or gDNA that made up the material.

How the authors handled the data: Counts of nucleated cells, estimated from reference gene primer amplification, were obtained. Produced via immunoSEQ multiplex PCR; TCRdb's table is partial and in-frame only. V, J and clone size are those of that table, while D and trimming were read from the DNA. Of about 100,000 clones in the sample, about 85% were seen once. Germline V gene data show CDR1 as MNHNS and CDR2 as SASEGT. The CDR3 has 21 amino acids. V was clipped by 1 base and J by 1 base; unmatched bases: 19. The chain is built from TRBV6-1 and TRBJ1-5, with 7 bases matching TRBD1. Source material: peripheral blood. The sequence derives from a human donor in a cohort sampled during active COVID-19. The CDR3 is CASSEVKGVNRGGSSNQPQHF. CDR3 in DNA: TGTGCCAGCAGTGAAGTGAAGGGGGTTAACAGGGGCGGGTCAAGCAATCAGCCCCAGCATTTT.